This TCR beta chain was obtained from a study of cytotoxic CD8 clonotypes in ibrutinib-treated CLL. Study context: Once treatment had gone on for a median of 12 months, range 6 to 36, response samples were drawn. The sample average was approximately 280,000 productive templates and 100,000 or so productive rearrangements. General observations from the study: At the start, clonality exceeded age-matched healthy donors and followed circulating CD8+ T-cell counts.

Data came from immunoSEQ multiplex PCR; TCRdb stores just in-frame clones and leaves some out. The sample includes more than 85,000 clones, roughly three quarters of them seen just once. Comment on this clone: Its specificity is not known.

Trimming pared 5 bases from V and 3 bases from J, leaving 5 bases between. Germline loops: CDR1 SQVTM, CDR2 ANQGSEA. The CDR3 contains 11 residues. This sequence originates from a human donor with chronic lymphocytic leukemia. The input for sequencing was PBMCs, taken after 24 months of ibrutinib treatment. V usage is TRBV29-1 and J usage is TRBJ1-3; D gene uncertain. CDR3 region: CSVLVGNTIYF. CDR3 nucleotides: TGCAGCGTTTTAGTTGGAAACACCATATATTTT.